The sequence of this T cell receptor beta chain was determined in a study of CD8 T cells in Susac syndrome (dated by TCRdb to between 2018 and 2020). About the investigation overall: The study used repertoire sequencing to test whether antigen drove CD8+ T cell activation and differentiation in Susac syndrome. Clonality of the CD8+ T cell repertoire was compared between over 10 healthy donors, roughly 14 Susac syndrome patients and 15 or so multiple sclerosis patients. Overall study results and their limits: The number of individuals in the TCR sequencing and HLA analysis was recognized as being relatively small.

Peripheral blood CD8+ and CD4+ T cells from healthy donors, Susac syndrome patients and multiple sclerosis patients were profiled by high-throughput TCR beta sequencing. The healthy donors served as controls matched for age and sex. Bulk CD8+ and CD4+ T cells were purified by magnetic negative isolation, while CD8+ TEMRA cells were enriched using FACS. Blood was collected in EDTA tubes and processed within 24 hours, with PBMCs isolated through density gradient centrifugation. PBMCs destined for TCR sequencing were cryopreserved in liquid nitrogen and later thawed in a 37 °C water bath. The sorted or isolated CD4+, CD8+ and CD8+ TEMRA cells had a purity of 90% or higher. Concerning this clonotype: This clone's antigen is unknown. No much larger clone is present one base from it, and per-base qualities are unavailable.

RNA was extracted using the RNeasy kit, and roughly 0.5 to 1 microgram was reverse transcribed with random hexamers. The immunoSEQ multiplex PCR assay, covering 54 Vbeta and 13 Jbeta segments, was used to amplify TCR beta CDR3 regions. PCR amplification bias was corrected using a synthetic template baseline for primer optimization and computational correction. For the original study's pipeline: Reads were annotated to V, D and J genes according to IMGT and were analyzed with immunoSEQ Analyzer, with only productive sequences retained. To calculate clonality, Shannon entropy was normalized by log2 of the number of productive unique sequences and then subtracted from one. Public and private clones were assessed among the 100 most prevalent clones of each patient and control. Clones were defined as Susac-specific if absent from the healthy and MS cohorts, from 900 to 1,200 published viral clones and from other ImmuneACCESS disease sequences. The raw public data were reprocessed by TCRdb itself: fastp quality trimming at Q25, MiXCR clonotype calling, in-frame beta chains only. Entries that share a CDR3 protein sequence are merged under the most common genes and DNA. These V and J calls rely on TCRdb rather than the paper's analysis. This sample comprises 65,000 to 75,000 distinct CDR3 sequences, 85% to 95% of them detected only once. About 0.22% of the sample goes to the ten largest clones.

Material for sequencing was CD8+ T cells from PBMCs. The clonotype originates from a human donor in good health.

The CDR3 protein: CASSLAPGGVTDTQYF. The DNA reads as follows: TGTGCCAGCAGTTTAGCCCCGGGGGGGGTCACAGATACGCAGTATTTT. The sequence links TRBV12-3 or TRBV12-4 to TRBJ2-3, and TRBD2 aligns with 8 junction nucleotides. The CDR3, cysteine through phenylalanine, is 16 amino acids long. Only CDR3 DNA remains: 48 bases, in frame from the first base. The junction shows trimming of 0 bases on V and 2 bases on J, and the gene matches do not reach 4 bases of it.